The 10 T cell receptor beta chains below all came from one sample that was sequenced in a study of shared clonotypes between healthy human individuals. Naive CD8 cells, CD45RO-negative and positively selected for CCR7, excluded terminally differentiated effector memory CD45RA+ cells. Sequencing was performed with immunoSEQ multiplex PCR; in TCRdb, only in-frame clones are kept and a portion is missing. The table shows about 2 million clones, with over 85% occurring only once. The sequenced material came from naive CD8+ T cells sorted from blood. The receptors here all came from a man between 18 and 35 years old in good health.

V usage is TRBV27 and J usage is TRBJ2-7; no clear D. The germline CDR1 and CDR2 sequences are MNHEY and SMNVEV (reference sequence). This CDR3 comprises 17 residues. Trimming stripped 6 bases from V and 0 bases from J, with 21 bases between. CDR3 in amino acids: CASSPSAGDANSYEQYF. The CDR3 nucleotides read TGTGCCAGCAGCCCCTCGGCAGGTGACGCCAACTCCTACGAGCAGTACTTC.

The CDR3 reads CASSLSTGLHYGYTF. CDR3 in DNA: TGTGCCAGCAGTTTAAGTACAGGGCTCCACTATGGCTACACCTTC. The genes are TRBV27 and TRBJ1-2; tentatively, D is TRBD1 (6 bases). The CDR3 contains 15 residues. Germline-derived CDR1 and CDR2 are MNHEY and SMNVEV (reference sequence). V was cut by 2 bases and J by 3 bases, with 13 bases left in between.

This clone turned up a few times. The genes are TRBV25-1 and TRBJ1-6; D not resolved. This CDR3 comprises 13 residues. Deletions cut 7 bases from V and 8 bases from J, with 12 bases between. Germline-derived CDR1 and CDR2 are MGHDK and SYGVNS. CDR3: CASTPSAYSPLHF. CDR3 bases: TGTGCCAGCACTCCGTCAGCCTATTCACCCCTCCACTTT.

The chain combines TRBV11-1 with TRBJ2-7; D unresolved. The CDR3 extends over 14 amino acids. CDR1 and CDR2 from the germline V gene are SGHAT and FQDESV (reference sequence). V was clipped by 3 bases and J by 6 bases, with 15 bases between them. The DNA of the CDR3 is TGTGCCAGCAGCTTTACCCCGGTTACGCGCGAGCAGTACTTC. Translating gives CASSFTPVTREQYF.

A word on this clone: This sample includes further DNA sequences coding for the same CDR3. This chain joins TRBV27 and TRBJ1-4; 8 bases align to TRBD1. The CDR3 has 14 residues. Germline CDR1 and CDR2: MNHEY and SMNVEV (reference sequence). V lost 6 bases and J lost 3; bases outside the gene matches: 3. The CDR3 sequence is CASSRTGSNEKLFF. The CDR3 DNA follows: TGTGCCAGCAGCAGGACAGGGTCTAATGAAAAACTGTTTTTT.

This chain links TRBV25-1 with TRBJ1-1, with D perhaps matching TRBD1 (5 bases). Germline V gene data show CDR1 as MGHDK and CDR2 as SYGVNS. There are 11 residues in the CDR3. Trimming took 10 bases from V and 5 from J, leaving 11 bases between them. The CDR3 protein is CATRDGTEAFF. CDR3 sequence (DNA): TGTGCCACCCGGGACGGTACTGAAGCTTTCTTT.

For this clone: Other DNA sequences in the same sample also yield this CDR3. V and J are TRBV6-5 and TRBJ2-7, with a possible D match to TRBD1 (6 bases). The CDR3 loop spans 16 amino acids. V lost 0 bases and J lost 0, with 12 bases in between. Germline CDR1 reads MNHEY; CDR2 reads SVGAGI. The CDR3 bases are TGTGCCAGCAGTTACTCGATAGGACAGAGCTCCTACGAGCAGTACTTC. This encodes CASSYSIGQSSYEQYF.

The J gene is TRBJ1-5, the V gene TRBV12-2. TRBV12-2 is a documented pseudogene. CDR3 length: 15 amino acids. The CDR3: CASRSPRGCNQPQHF. The CDR3 DNA sequence: TGTGCAAGTCGCTCACCCCGGGGATGTAATCAGCCCCAGCATTTT.

The genes are TRBV6-1 and TRBJ1-2; D is unresolved. The V end lost 8 bases, the J end lost 3 bases, and 7 bases lay between the germline ends. The length of the CDR3 is 11 residues. The germline V gene has CDR1 MNHNS and CDR2 SASEGT. CDR3 in amino acids: CASEVYYGYTF. In DNA, the CDR3 is TGTGCCAGCGAAGTTTACTATGGCTACACCTTC.

This chain joins TRBV5-4 and TRBJ2-1; 12 positions agree with TRBD2. This CDR3 is 18 amino acids long. CDR1 and CDR2 (germline): SGHNT, YYREEE (reference sequence). J lost 2 bases, V lost 3 bases, and 9 bases had no gene match. CDR3 bases: TGTGCCAGCAGCTCCCCCGAGACTAGCGGGGGTCCCTACAATGAGCAGTTCTTC. This codes for CASSSPETSGGPYNEQFF.